Here is one T cell receptor (beta chain) with its context. Its antigen is not known. 13 Jbeta primers and 60 Vbeta primers were used for the PCR. Assay: immunoSEQ multiplex PCR; the TCRdb copy retains only in-frame clones and omits some. The sample contains just under 95,000 clones, approximately 84% of which appear only once. The CDR3 is 17 residues long. Germline V gene data show CDR1 as MNHEY and CDR2 as SMNVEV (reference sequence). Trimming cost V 5 bases and J 3 bases, with 22 bases left between them. This sample stems from a study of cytomegalovirus exposure and HLA in healthy donors. Study-wide points: Likely technical artifact: a cluster of highly shared sequence variants.

Material: PBMCs. The receptor comes from a girl between 2 and 10 years old in good health and CMV-seropositive. The chain employs TRBV27 and TRBJ1-2, with a tentative D call TRBD1 (6 bases). Written as DNA, the CDR3 is TGTGCCAGCAGTCCCCGATCTCCAACAGGGAAACACTATGGCTACACCTTC. This codes for CASSPRSPTGKHYGYTF.